Listed here are 7 T cell receptor beta chains from one sample, sequenced in a study of cytomegalovirus exposure and HLA in healthy donors. Primers for the PCR totalled 60 Vbeta and 13 Jbeta. The repertoire was sequenced with immunoSEQ multiplex PCR; TCRdb's copy has only in-frame clones and lacks some. Of around 160,000 clones listed, over 75% are singletons. What was sequenced was PBMCs. The receptors were gathered from a man aged 50 or older in good health and CMV-seropositive.

This rearrangement joins TRBV6-4 to TRBJ1-6; 8 bases are a match to TRBD1. In germline, CDR1 is MRHNA, CDR2 SNTAGT. This CDR3 has 17 residues. V trimming: 7 bases; J trimming: 5 bases; junction bases outside the gene matches: 13. The DNA of the CDR3 is TGTGCCAGCAAGCCCACGGGCAGGGGGCACGATAATTCACCCCTCCACTTT. Its translation: CASKPTGRGHDNSPLHF.

The chain couples TRBV19 to TRBJ2-7; possible D gene TRBD1, 6 bases. V gave up 3 bases and J gave up 4 bases, with 19 bases separating them. The CDR3 contains 16 residues. CDR1 is LNHDA, CDR2 SQIVND, per germline (reference sequence). The CDR3, as DNA: TGTGCCAGTAGTATCTTCACTCCCGGGACAACGTACGAGCAGTACTTC. This translates into CASSIFTPGTTYEQYF.

The table lists this clone with a few counts. The genes are TRBV25-1 and TRBJ1-2; D unclear. Germline V CDR1 and CDR2: MGHDK, SYGVNS. Trimming cost V 4 bases and J 1 base, with 13 bases left between them. CDR3 length equals 15 residues. CDR3 bases: TGTGCCAGCAGTGGGGGAGTGACGGATAACTATGGCTACACCTTC. This encodes CASSGGVTDNYGYTF.

The V call is TRBV7-8, the J call TRBJ2-5; 8 bases fit TRBD1. V shed 2 bases, J shed 4 bases, and the junction held 6 bases outside the gene matches. CDR1 SGHVS and CDR2 FQNEAQ come from the germline V gene. CDR3 length: 15 amino acids. CDR3 nucleotides: TGTGCCAGCAGCTTACAGGGGGCGATTGTAGAGACCCAGTACTTC. Translation gives CASSLQGAIVETQYF.

V is TRBV2 and J is TRBJ2-2; the D gene is possibly TRBD1 (5 bases). Germline assignment: CDR1 SNHLY and CDR2 FYNNEI. The CDR3 consists of 14 residues. V dropped 6 bases and J dropped 6 bases, with 14 bases sitting between them. The CDR3 DNA reads TGTGCCAGCAGCGAATTGCAGGGCGCCGGGGAGCTGTTTTTT. Its protein is CASSELQGAGELFF.

The chain recombines TRBV6-1 with TRBJ2-3; the match to TRBD2 covers 8 bases. Germline V CDR1 and CDR2: MNHNS, SASEGT. The V gene end was trimmed by 1 base and the J gene end by 6 bases; junction bases not matched to a gene: 9. The CDR3 covers 16 residues. The CDR3 sequence: CASSEVDSGGRDTQYF. The CDR3 DNA reads TGTGCCAGCAGTGAAGTCGACAGCGGGGGACGTGATACGCAGTATTTT.

The chain recombines TRBV28 with TRBJ1-4, with D unclear. The germline gives CDR1 MDHEN, CDR2 SYDVKM. The CDR3 sequence is 13 residues long. V lost 7 bases, J lost 1 base, and 7 bases lay in between. The CDR3 spells CASTEGTNEKLFF. The CDR3 nucleotides read TGTGCCAGCACTGAGGGAACTAATGAAAAACTGTTTTTT. Based on the CDR3 plus reference TRBV28 and TRBJ1-4, the full variable domain is DVKVTQSSRYLVKRTGEKVFLECVQDMDHENMFWYRQDPGLGLRLIYFSYDVKMKEKGDIPEGYSVSREKKERFSLILESASTNQTSMYLCASTEGTNEKLFFGSGTQLSVL.